This T cell receptor (beta chain) was sequenced for a study of blood T cell repertoires in COVID-19. This clone was seen a single time. Original processing methods: Amplification of reference gene primers provided the estimated nucleated cell counts. Sequencing used immunoSEQ multiplex PCR; TCRdb keeps in-frame clones, though not all of them. D and trimming were read from the DNA, whereas the V and J calls and clone size are those reported in that table. The repertoire holds 210,000 or so clones, with 80% to 90% as singletons. This CDR3 is 20 amino acids long. Trimming cost V 2 bases and J 4 bases; bases outside gene matches: 22. From germline, CDR1 is MDHEN and CDR2 SYDVKM.

Sequencing input: peripheral blood. J is TRBJ1-2 and V is TRBV28; 7 bases match TRBD1. This clonotype originated in a man aged 45 to 65 with active or convalescent COVID-19. CDR3 protein: CASSLSPLTGTGSKGYGYTF. For the CDR3, the DNA is TGTGCCAGCAGTTTAAGTCCCCTGACAGGGACGGGGAGTAAAGGCTATGGCTACACCTTC.